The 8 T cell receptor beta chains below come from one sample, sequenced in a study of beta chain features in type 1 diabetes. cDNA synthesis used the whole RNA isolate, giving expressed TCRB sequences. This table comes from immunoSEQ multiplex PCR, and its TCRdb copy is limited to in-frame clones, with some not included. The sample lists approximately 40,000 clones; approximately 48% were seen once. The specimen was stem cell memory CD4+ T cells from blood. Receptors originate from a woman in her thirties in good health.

The CDR3 is CSVALGGRAYEQYF. Written as DNA, the CDR3 is TGCAGCGTTGCGTTGGGGGGGCGCGCCTACGAGCAGTACTTC. This sequence joins TRBV29-1 and TRBJ2-7; possibly TRBD2 for D (7 bases). Trimming took off 4 bases at V and 2 bases at J, with 15 bases between the two ends. Germline V gene sequence: CDR1 SQVTM, CDR2 ANQGSEA. The CDR3 contains 14 residues.

The DNA for the CDR3 is TGTGCCTGGAGATTCGGGACTATATACGAGCAGTACTTC. Amino acid sequence: CAWRFGTIYEQYF. This sequence joins TRBV30 and TRBJ2-7, with 7 bases identical to TRBD2. This CDR3 region has 13 residues. The V segment lost 3 bases and the J segment 4 bases; nucleotides outside the gene matches: 6. Germline values: CDR1 GTSNPN, CDR2 SVGIG (reference sequence).

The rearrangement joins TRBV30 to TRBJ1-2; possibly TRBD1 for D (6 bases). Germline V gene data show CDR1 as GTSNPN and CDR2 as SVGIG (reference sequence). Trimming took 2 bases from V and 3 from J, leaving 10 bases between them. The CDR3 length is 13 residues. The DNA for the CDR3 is TGTGCCTGGAGTCCGGACAGTGACTATGGCTACACCTTC. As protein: CAWSPDSDYGYTF.

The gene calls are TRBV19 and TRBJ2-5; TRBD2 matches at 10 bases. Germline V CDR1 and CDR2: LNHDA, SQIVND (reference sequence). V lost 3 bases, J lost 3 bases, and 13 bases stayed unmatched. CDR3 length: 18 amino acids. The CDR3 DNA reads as TGTGCCAGTAGTATCTCCCCAATAGCGGGAGGCCTCAAAGAGACCCAGTACTTC. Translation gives CASSISPIAGGLKETQYF.

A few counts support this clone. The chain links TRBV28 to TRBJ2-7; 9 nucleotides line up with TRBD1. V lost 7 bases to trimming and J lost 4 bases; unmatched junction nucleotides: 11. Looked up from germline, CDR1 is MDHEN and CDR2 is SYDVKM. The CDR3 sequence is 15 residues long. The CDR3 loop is CASTPHRDRDYEQYF. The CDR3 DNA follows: TGTGCCAGCACACCACACCGGGACAGGGATTACGAGCAGTACTTC.

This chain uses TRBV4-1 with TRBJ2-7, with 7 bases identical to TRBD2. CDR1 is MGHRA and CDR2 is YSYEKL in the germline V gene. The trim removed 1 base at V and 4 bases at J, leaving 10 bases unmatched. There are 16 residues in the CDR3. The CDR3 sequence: CASSQVKGRVSYEQYF. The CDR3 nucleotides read TGCGCCAGCAGCCAAGTAAAGGGGAGGGTTTCGTACGAGCAGTACTTC.

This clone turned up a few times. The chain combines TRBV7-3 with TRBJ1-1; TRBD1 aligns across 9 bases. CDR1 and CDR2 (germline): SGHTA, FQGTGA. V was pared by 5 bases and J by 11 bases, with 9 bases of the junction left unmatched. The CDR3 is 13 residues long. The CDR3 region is CASSPAGTGSAFF. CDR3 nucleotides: TGTGCCAGCAGCCCCGCTGGGACAGGGAGCGCTTTCTTT.

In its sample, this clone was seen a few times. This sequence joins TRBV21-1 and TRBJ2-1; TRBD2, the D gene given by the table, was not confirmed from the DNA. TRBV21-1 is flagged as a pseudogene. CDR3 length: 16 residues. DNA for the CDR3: TGTGCCAGCAGCACCCCTGAGCAGGCTAGCTGGAATGAGCAGTTCTTC. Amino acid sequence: CASSTPEQASWNEQFF.